This T cell receptor beta chain was captured in a study of control samples from healthy donors and cancer patients. The data were produced by immunoSEQ multiplex PCR, yet TCRdb's version contains in-frame clones alone and is incomplete. Among about 140,000 clones listed, around 86% were seen once. This CDR3 region has 13 residues. V lost 3 bases to trimming and J lost 0 bases, with 3 bases between them. Germline V gene data show CDR1 as MGHDK and CDR2 as SYGVNS. Sequenced material: blood. The J gene is TRBJ1-5, the V gene TRBV25-1; the D is unclear. This clonotype originated in a man aged 25-40 years in good health. In DNA, the CDR3 is TGTGCCAGCAGTGACAGTAGCAATCAGCCCCAGCATTTT. This encodes CASSDSSNQPQHF.